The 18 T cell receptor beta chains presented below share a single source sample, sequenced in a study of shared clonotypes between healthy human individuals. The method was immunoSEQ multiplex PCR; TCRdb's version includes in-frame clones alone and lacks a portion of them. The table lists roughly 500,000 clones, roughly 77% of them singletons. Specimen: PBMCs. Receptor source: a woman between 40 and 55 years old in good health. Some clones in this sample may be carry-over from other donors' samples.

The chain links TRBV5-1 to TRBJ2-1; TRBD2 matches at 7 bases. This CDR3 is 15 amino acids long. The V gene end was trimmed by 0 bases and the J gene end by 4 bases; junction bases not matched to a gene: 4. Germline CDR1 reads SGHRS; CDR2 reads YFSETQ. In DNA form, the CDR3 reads TGCGCCAGCAGCTTGGTCGGGACTACATACAATGAGCAGTTCTTC. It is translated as CASSLVGTTYNEQFF.

The CDR3 bases are TGTGCCAGCTCACCACCGGCGGGGGGCGGCGACGAGCAGTACTTC. It translates to CASSPPAGGGDEQYF. The V call is TRBV18, the J call TRBJ2-7, with 8 bases that match TRBD2. The trim removed 0 bases at V and 5 bases at J, leaving 6 bases unmatched. This CDR3 spans 15 amino acids. Germline CDR1 reads KGHSH; CDR2 reads LQKENI.

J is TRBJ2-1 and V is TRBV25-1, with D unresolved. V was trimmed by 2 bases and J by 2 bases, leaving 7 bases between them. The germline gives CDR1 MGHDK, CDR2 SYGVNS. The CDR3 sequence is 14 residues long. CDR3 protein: CASSEPSTYNEQFF. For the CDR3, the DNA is TGTGCCAGCAGTGAACCCTCGACCTACAATGAGCAGTTCTTC.

CDR3 sequence (DNA): TGTGCCAGCAGCTTAGCGAAGAGCTATGAGCAGTACTTC. Its translation: CASSLAKSYEQYF. This chain links TRBV7-8 with TRBJ2-7; no definite D call. The CDR3 is 13 residues long. The V and J ends lost 0 bases and 7 bases respectively, with 10 bases between them. From germline, CDR1 is SGHVS and CDR2 FQNEAQ. Combining the CDR3 with reference TRBV7-8 and TRBJ2-7 gives the whole variable domain GAGVSQSPRYKVAKRGQDVALRCDPISGHVSLFWYQQALGQGPEFLTYFQNEAQLDKSGLPSDRFFAERPEGSVSTLKIQRTQQEDSAVYLCASSLAKSYEQYFGPGTRLTVT.

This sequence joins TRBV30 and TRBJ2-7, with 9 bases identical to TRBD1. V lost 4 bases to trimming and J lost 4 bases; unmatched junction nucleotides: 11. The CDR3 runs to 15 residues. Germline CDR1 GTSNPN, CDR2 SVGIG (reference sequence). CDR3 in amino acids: CAWTYSGTGLYEQYF. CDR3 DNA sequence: TGTGCCTGGACCTATTCCGGGACAGGGTTGTACGAGCAGTACTTC.

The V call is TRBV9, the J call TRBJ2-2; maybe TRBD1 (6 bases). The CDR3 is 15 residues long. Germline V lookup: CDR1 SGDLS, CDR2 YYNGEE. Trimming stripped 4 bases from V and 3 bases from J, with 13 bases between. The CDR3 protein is CASSPRRQDTGELFF. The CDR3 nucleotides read TGTGCCAGCAGCCCACGAAGACAGGACACCGGGGAGCTGTTTTTT.

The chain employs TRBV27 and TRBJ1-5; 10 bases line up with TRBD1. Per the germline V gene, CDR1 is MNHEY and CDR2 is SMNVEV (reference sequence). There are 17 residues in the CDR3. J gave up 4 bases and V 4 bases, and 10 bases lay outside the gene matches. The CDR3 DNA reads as TGTGCCAGCAGTTCTTTGGGGACAGGGGCGGATAATCAGCCCCAGCATTTT. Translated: CASSSLGTGADNQPQHF.

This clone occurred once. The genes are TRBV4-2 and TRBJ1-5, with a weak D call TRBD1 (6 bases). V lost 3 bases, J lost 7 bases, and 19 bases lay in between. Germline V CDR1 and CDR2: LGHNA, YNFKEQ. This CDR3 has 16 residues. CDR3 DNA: TGTGCCAGCAGCCAGGACACAGGGTTTGATCGGCAGCCCCAGCATTTT. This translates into CASSQDTGFDRQPQHF.

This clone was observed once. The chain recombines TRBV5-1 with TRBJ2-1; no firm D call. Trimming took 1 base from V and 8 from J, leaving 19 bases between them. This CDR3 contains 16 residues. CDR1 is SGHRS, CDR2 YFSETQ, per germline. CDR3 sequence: CASSLFGSSFLDEQFF. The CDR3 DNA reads TGCGCCAGCAGCTTGTTCGGTTCTTCTTTTTTGGATGAGCAGTTCTTC. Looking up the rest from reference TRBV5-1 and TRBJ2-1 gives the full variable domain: KAGVTQTPRYLIKTRGQQVTLSCSPISGHRSVSWYQQTPGQGLQFLFEYFSETQRNKGNFPGRFSGRQFSNSRSEMNVSTLELGDSALYLCASSLFGSSFLDEQFFGPGTRLTVL.

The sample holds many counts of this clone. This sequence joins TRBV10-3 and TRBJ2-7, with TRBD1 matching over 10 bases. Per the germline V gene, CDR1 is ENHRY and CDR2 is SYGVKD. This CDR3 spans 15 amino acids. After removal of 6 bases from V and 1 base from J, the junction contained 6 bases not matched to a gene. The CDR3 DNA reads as TGTGCCATCAGCTCGGGGGACAGGGGTTCCTACGAGCAGTACTTC. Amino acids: CAISSGDRGSYEQYF.

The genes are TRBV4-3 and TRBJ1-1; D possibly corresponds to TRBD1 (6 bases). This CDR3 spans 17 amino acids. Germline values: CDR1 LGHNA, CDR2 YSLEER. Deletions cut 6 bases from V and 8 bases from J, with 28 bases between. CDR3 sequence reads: CASRQTGITRGPLEAFF. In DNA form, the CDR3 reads TGCGCCAGCAGGCAGACAGGAATAACGCGGGGGCCCCTAGAAGCTTTCTTT.

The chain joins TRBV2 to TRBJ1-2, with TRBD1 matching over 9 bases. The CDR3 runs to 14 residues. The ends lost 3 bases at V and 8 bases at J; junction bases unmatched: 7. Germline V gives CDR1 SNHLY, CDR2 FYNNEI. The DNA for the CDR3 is TGTGCCAGCAGTGAGGGGACAGGGTTGGGCGGCTACACCTTC. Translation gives CASSEGTGLGGYTF. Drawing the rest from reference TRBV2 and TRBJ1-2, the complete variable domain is EPEVTQTPSHQVTQMGQEVILRCVPISNHLYFYWYRQILGQKVEFLVSFYNNEISEKSEIFDDQFSVERPDGSNFTLKIRSTKLEDSAMYFCASSEGTGLGGYTFGSGTRLTVV.

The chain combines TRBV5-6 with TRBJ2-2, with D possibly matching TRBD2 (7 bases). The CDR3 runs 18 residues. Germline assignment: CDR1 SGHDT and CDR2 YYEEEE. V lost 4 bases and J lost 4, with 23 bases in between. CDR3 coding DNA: TGTGCCAGCAGCCCCAAAGGGGCTCGGGGGGCGACCACCGGGGAGCTGTTTTTT. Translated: CASSPKGARGATTGELFF.

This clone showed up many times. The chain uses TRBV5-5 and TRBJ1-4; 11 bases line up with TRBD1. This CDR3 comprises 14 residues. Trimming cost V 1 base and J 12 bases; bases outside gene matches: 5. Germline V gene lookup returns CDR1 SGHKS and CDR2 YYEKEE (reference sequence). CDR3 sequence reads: CASSLSQGQGELFF. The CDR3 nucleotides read TGTGCCAGCAGCTTGTCCCAGGGACAGGGGGAACTGTTTTTT.

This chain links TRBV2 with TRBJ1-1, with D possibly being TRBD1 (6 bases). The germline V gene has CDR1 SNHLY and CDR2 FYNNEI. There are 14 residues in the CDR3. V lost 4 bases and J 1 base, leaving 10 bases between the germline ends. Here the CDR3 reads CASSVEQGNTEAFF. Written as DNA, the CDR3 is TGTGCCAGCAGTGTAGAACAGGGGAACACTGAAGCTTTCTTT.

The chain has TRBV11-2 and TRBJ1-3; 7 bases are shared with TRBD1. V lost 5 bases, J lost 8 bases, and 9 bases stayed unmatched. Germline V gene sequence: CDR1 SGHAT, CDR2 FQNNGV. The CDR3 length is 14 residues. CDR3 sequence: CASSRDSQGYTIYF. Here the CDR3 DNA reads TGTGCCAGCAGCCGGGACAGCCAGGGGTACACCATATATTTT.

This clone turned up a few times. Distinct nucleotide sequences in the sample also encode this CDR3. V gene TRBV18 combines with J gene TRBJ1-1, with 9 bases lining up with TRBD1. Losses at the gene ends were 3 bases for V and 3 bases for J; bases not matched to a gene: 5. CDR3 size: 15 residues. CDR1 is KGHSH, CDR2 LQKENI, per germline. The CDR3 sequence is CASSPGQGRDTEAFF. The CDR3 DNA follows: TGTGCCAGCTCACCGGGACAGGGTCGTGACACTGAAGCTTTCTTT.

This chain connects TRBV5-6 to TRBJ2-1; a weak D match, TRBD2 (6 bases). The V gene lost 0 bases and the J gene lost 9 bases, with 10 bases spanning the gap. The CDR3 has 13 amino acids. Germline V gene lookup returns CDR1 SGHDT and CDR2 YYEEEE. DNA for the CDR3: TGTGCCAGCAGCTTGGCGGTGGGAGGTGAGCAGTTCTTC. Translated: CASSLAVGGEQFF.